What follows are 30 T cell receptor beta chains derived from one specimen sequenced in a study of cytomegalovirus exposure and HLA in healthy donors (TCRdb year 2017). The receptor library was made with the immunoSEQ multiplex PCR assay. For the multiplex PCR, a mixture combining 60 forward primers for TCR Vbeta segments and 13 reverse primers for TCR Jbeta segments was used. Not all clones reach the TCRdb copy of this immuneACCESS table, which keeps in-frame sequences only. Checked studies attribute under half of the gap to unresolved V genes and leave the rest unexplained. The table for this sample lists roughly 120,000 clones. Clones ranked in the top ten supply around 2.9% of the sample. The sequenced sample was PBMCs. The receptor source for this set is a man younger than 45 in good health and CMV-seronegative.

The chain joins TRBV10-3 to TRBJ1-1; 8 nucleotides line up with TRBD1. The junction had 6 bases not matched to a gene; V was cut back by 4 bases and J by 5 bases. Germline values: CDR1 ENHRY, CDR2 SYGVKD. CDR3 length equals 14 residues. CDR3 in amino acids: CAISVQGARTEAFF. The CDR3 bases are TGTGCCATCAGTGTCCAGGGGGCGAGGACTGAAGCTTTCTTT.

The rearrangement links TRBV4-1 to TRBJ2-3, with TRBD2 as a possible D gene (5 bases). Germline V lookup: CDR1 MGHRA, CDR2 YSYEKL. The CDR3 consists of 13 residues. V was trimmed by 5 bases and J by 5 bases, leaving 11 bases between them. As DNA, the CDR3 is TGCGCCAGCAGCGACGCCGGAGGAGATACGCAGTATTTT. Protein sequence: CASSDAGGDTQYF.

The gene calls are TRBV5-1 and TRBJ2-3, with D perhaps matching TRBD2 (6 bases). Germline CDR1 is SGHRS and CDR2 is YFSETQ. The CDR3 covers 13 residues. Deletions cut 5 bases from V and 1 base from J, with 8 bases between. The CDR3 DNA follows: TGCGCCAGCAGGGGACTGGGCACAGATACGCAGTATTTT. Its translation: CASRGLGTDTQYF.

CDR3 nucleotides: TGTGCCACCAGCAGAGAGGCTGGAGGCCTTGGGCCCCAGCATTTT. This sequence encodes CATSREAGGLGPQHF. The chain couples TRBV15 to TRBJ1-5; D is uncertain. CDR3 size: 15 residues. The germline V gene encodes CDR1 LNHNV and CDR2 YYDKDF (reference sequence). V was clipped by 0 bases and J by 9 bases, with 15 bases between them.

This sequence joins TRBV2 and TRBJ2-5; no reliable D call. The CDR3 is 13 amino acids. Germline-derived CDR1 and CDR2 are SNHLY and FYNNEI. Trimming took 7 bases from V and 2 from J, leaving 11 bases between them. The CDR3 reads CASNLTPQETQYF. DNA of the CDR3: TGTGCCAGCAACCTGACTCCTCAAGAGACCCAGTACTTC.

J is TRBJ2-5 and V is TRBV29-1, with D maybe TRBD2 (6 bases). CDR1 is SQVTM and CDR2 is ANQGSEA in the germline V gene. V was clipped by 4 bases and J by 4 bases, with 13 bases between them. The CDR3 totals 13 residues. This chain's CDR3 is CSVAREAGETQYF. CDR3 DNA sequence: TGCAGCGTTGCAAGGGAGGCTGGAGAGACCCAGTACTTC.

The chain combines TRBV4-1 with TRBJ2-1, with 14 bases that match TRBD2. The CDR3 length is 15 residues. Germline V CDR1 and CDR2: MGHRA, YSYEKL. J lost 9 bases, V lost 4 bases, and 5 bases had no gene match. The CDR3 here is CASSPGLAGAVEQFF. The CDR3 nucleotides are TGCGCCAGCAGCCCGGGACTAGCGGGAGCCGTTGAGCAGTTCTTC.

The V and J genes are TRBV19 and TRBJ2-5; 9 bases are a match to TRBD2. The end of the DNA aligns better with TRBJ2-7, so the J call may be wrong. This CDR3 region has 16 residues. The germline CDR1 and CDR2 sequences are LNHDA and SQIVND (reference sequence). The CDR3 region has the DNA TGTGCCAGTAGTACCTCCAGAGGGACTAGCACCTACGAGCAGTACTTC. Residues: CASSTSRGTSTYEQYF.

The genes are TRBV29-1 and TRBJ1-1; maybe TRBD1 (6 bases). Between the trimmed V and J ends, which lost 7 bases and 5 bases, there was a span of 29 bases. The germline gives CDR1 SQVTM, CDR2 ANQGSEA. This CDR3 is 17 amino acids long. The CDR3 DNA reads TGCAGCGCAGACTCCGAGGGGGACATGGGGAGATATACTGAAGCTTTCTTT. The encoded protein is CSADSEGDMGRYTEAFF.

The chain has TRBV28 and TRBJ1-5; D uncertain. Germline V lookup: CDR1 MDHEN, CDR2 SYDVKM. V was shortened by 5 bases and J by 0 bases, with 8 bases between the two germline ends. The length of the CDR3 is 14 residues. The CDR3 loop is CASSPLYSNQPQHF. CDR3 DNA: TGTGCCAGCAGTCCCCTTTATAGCAATCAGCCCCAGCATTTT.

The rearrangement joins TRBV11-2 to TRBJ1-6, with a possible D match to TRBD1 (6 bases). CDR1 and CDR2 from the germline V gene are SGHAT and FQNNGV. This CDR3 has 15 residues. With 6 bases removed from V and 9 bases from J, the gap between germline ends came to 18 bases. The DNA of the CDR3 is TGTGCCAGCAGTCAGACCCGGGACACAGGTTCACCCCTCCACTTT. Translating gives CASSQTRDTGSPLHF. Full variable domain (rest looked up from reference TRBV11-2 and TRBJ1-6): EAGVAQSPRYKIIEKRQSVAFWCNPISGHATLYWYQQILGQGPKLLIQFQNNGVVDDSQLPKDRFSAERLKGVDSTLKIQPAKLEDSAVYLCASSQTRDTGSPLHFGNGTRLTVT.

The V gene is TRBV2, the J gene TRBJ2-1, with D tentatively TRBD1 (5 bases). The CDR3 extends over 16 amino acids. In germline, CDR1 is SNHLY, CDR2 FYNNEI. Trimming removed 4 bases at V and 5 bases at J, with 18 bases between. DNA of the CDR3: TGTGCCAGCAGTGGACGACAGAGTTTTTCCGACAATGAGCAGTTCTTC. It specifies CASSGRQSFSDNEQFF.

CDR3 coding DNA: TGCGCCAGCAGCTTGGCCTCGGCCATGGAGGGCTACGAGCAGTACTTC. Translation gives CASSLASAMEGYEQYF. The V gene is TRBV5-1, the J gene TRBJ2-5; D is perhaps TRBD2 (6 bases). The assigned J gene may be wrong: the sequence end matches TRBJ2-7 better. CDR1 SGHRS and CDR2 YFSETQ come from the germline V gene. CDR3 length equals 16 residues.

The rearrangement links TRBV28 to TRBJ1-2; 7 nucleotides agree with TRBD1. The CDR3 sequence is 12 residues long. V lost 7 bases, J lost 6 bases, and 5 bases stayed unmatched. CDR1 MDHEN and CDR2 SYDVKM come from the germline V gene. CDR3 nucleotides: TGTGCCAGCACCGACAGGGTAAATGGCTACACCTTC. It is translated as CASTDRVNGYTF.

On this clone: Compared with germline, one end of the junction differs, possibly owing to a read error. The V gene is TRBV29-1, the J gene TRBJ1-6, with D unresolved. This CDR3 is 13 amino acids long. Germline assignment: CDR1 SQVTM and CDR2 ANQGSEA. CDR3: CSVQETENSPLHF. The CDR3 DNA sequence: TGCAGCGTTCAAGAAACCGAGAATTCACCCCTCCACTTT.

Regarding this clone: Distinct nucleotide sequences in the sample also encode this CDR3. The chain carries TRBV28 and TRBJ1-1, with D unclear. The CDR3 has 11 amino acids. Looked up from germline, CDR1 is MDHEN and CDR2 is SYDVKM. Trimming took off 6 bases at V and 11 bases at J, with 13 bases between the two ends. CDR3 coding DNA: TGTGCCAGCAGAGGAGCGTTTCGGGCTTTCTTT. It is translated as CASRGAFRAFF. Full variable domain (rest looked up from reference TRBV28 and TRBJ1-1): DVKVTQSSRYLVKRTGEKVFLECVQDMDHENMFWYRQDPGLGLRLIYFSYDVKMKEKGDIPEGYSVSREKKERFSLILESASTNQTSMYLCASRGAFRAFFGQGTRLTVV.

The chain couples TRBV5-8 to TRBJ1-4, with 7 bases lining up with TRBD1. Looked up from germline, CDR1 is SGHTS and CDR2 is YDEGEE. V trimming: 3 bases; J trimming: 0 bases; junction bases outside the gene matches: 8. The CDR3 loop spans 17 amino acids. CDR3 protein: CASSSGQQISTNEKLFF. The CDR3 DNA sequence: TGTGCCAGCAGCTCGGGACAGCAAATATCAACTAATGAAAAACTGTTTTTT.

The rearrangement uses TRBV6-6 and TRBJ2-1, with D unclear. The CDR3 runs to 14 residues. Germline V lookup: CDR1 MNHNY, CDR2 SVGAGI (reference sequence). Trimming took 6 bases from V and 5 from J, leaving 14 bases between them. The DNA for the CDR3 is TGTGCCAGCAGCGGTGGGCGCCCAAACAATGAGCAGTTCTTC. Translation: CASSGGRPNNEQFF.

V and J are TRBV19 and TRBJ2-7; 9 bases align to TRBD2. Germline-derived CDR1 and CDR2 are LNHDA and SQIVND (reference sequence). The V gene end was trimmed by 6 bases and the J gene end by 4 bases; junction bases not matched to a gene: 4. The CDR3 length is 13 residues. CDR3 loop: CASSPSGIYEQYF. CDR3 coding DNA: TGTGCCAGTAGCCCTAGCGGGATATACGAGCAGTACTTC.

The genes are TRBV27 and TRBJ2-7; D might be TRBD1 (6 bases). The germline V gene has CDR1 MNHEY and CDR2 SMNVEV (reference sequence). V was clipped by 0 bases and J by 3 bases, with 15 bases between them. CDR3 size: 16 residues. This CDR3 is CASSLSPGALFYEQYF. CDR3 coding DNA: TGTGCCAGCAGTTTATCGCCAGGGGCTCTCTTCTACGAGCAGTACTTC.

CDR3 amino acids: CSVETSGSPYVGTGELFF. In DNA, the CDR3 is TGCAGCGTTGAAACTAGCGGGAGTCCCTACGTCGGCACCGGGGAGCTGTTTTTT. The chain joins TRBV29-1 to TRBJ2-2; 11 bases agree with TRBD2. The V and J ends lost 2 bases and 4 bases, in that order; junction bases with no gene match: 12. CDR1 and CDR2 from the germline V gene are SQVTM and ANQGSEA. The CDR3 has 18 amino acids.

The chain uses TRBV6-4 and TRBJ1-4; D not resolved. Germline CDR1 MRHNA, CDR2 SNTAGT. There are 13 residues in the CDR3. Deletions cut 6 bases from V and 5 bases from J, with 10 bases between. Here the CDR3 DNA reads TGTGCCAGCAGCTCCGAGTTGAATGAAAAACTGTTTTTT. Protein sequence: CASSSELNEKLFF.

V and J are TRBV4-2 and TRBJ1-1; 7 positions match TRBD1. The germline V gene has CDR1 LGHNA and CDR2 YNFKEQ. CDR3 length: 16 amino acids. Trimming removed 0 bases from V and 4 bases from J; junction bases left unmatched: 8. CDR3 protein: CASSQERMTGSTEAFF. DNA of the CDR3: TGTGCCAGCAGCCAAGAGCGGATGACAGGGTCCACTGAAGCTTTCTTT.

The rearrangement joins TRBV10-3 to TRBJ1-2; TRBD1 matches 7 bases. CDR3 length: 12 amino acids. V trimming: 10 bases; J trimming: 8 bases; junction bases outside the gene matches: 10. CDR1 and CDR2 from the germline V gene are ENHRY and SYGVKD. The CDR3 sequence: CATTATGEGYTF. The DNA for the CDR3 is TGTGCCACCACGGCCACAGGGGAAGGCTACACCTTC.

The CDR3, as DNA: TGCGCCAGCAGCCAAGGACTAGCAGACCACTACGAGCAGTACTTC. This gives the protein CASSQGLADHYEQYF. The gene calls are TRBV4-3 and TRBJ2-7; 7 nucleotides align to TRBD2. Per germline, CDR1 LGHNA and CDR2 YSLEER. V gave up 1 base and J gave up 3 bases; unmatched junction bases: 6. This CDR3 has 15 residues.

This chain links TRBV28 with TRBJ1-4, with 9 positions matching TRBD1. The V gene end was trimmed by 6 bases and the J gene end by 7 bases; junction bases not matched to a gene: 9. The CDR3 has 15 residues. Germline CDR1 and CDR2: MDHEN and SYDVKM. CDR3 DNA: TGTGCCAGCAGACCCACAGGGGGCCGTGGTGAAAAACTGTTTTTT. Its translation: CASRPTGGRGEKLFF.

The rearrangement joins TRBV18 to TRBJ2-2, with 7 bases fitting TRBD2. Germline lookup yields CDR1 KGHSH and CDR2 LQKENI. The CDR3 runs 15 residues. V dropped 3 bases and J dropped 6; count of bases not matched to a gene: 7. CDR3 amino acids: CASSPLQGGSGELFF. The CDR3 coding sequence is TGTGCCAGCTCACCGTTGCAGGGAGGGTCCGGGGAGCTGTTTTTT.

The rearrangement uses TRBV4-3 and TRBJ2-1, with 7 bases fitting TRBD2. V shed 5 bases, J shed 12 bases, and the junction held 16 bases outside the gene matches. Per the germline V gene, CDR1 is LGHNA and CDR2 is YSLEER. The CDR3 length is 15 residues. The CDR3 reads CASSFLLAESRGQFF. The DNA of the CDR3 is TGCGCCAGCAGCTTCCTTCTAGCGGAGTCCCGGGGGCAGTTCTTC.

V is TRBV28 and J is TRBJ2-3, with D possibly matching TRBD2 (6 bases). The CDR3 consists of 15 residues. Germline lookup yields CDR1 MDHEN and CDR2 SYDVKM. V lost 3 bases, J lost 6 bases, and 16 bases lay in between. CDR3 amino acids: CASSLSFAGTDTQYF. CDR3 in DNA: TGTGCCAGCAGTTTGAGTTTTGCGGGAACTGATACGCAGTATTTT.

The J gene is TRBJ1-2, the V gene TRBV12-5; 12 nucleotides line up with TRBD1. Looked up from germline, CDR1 is LGHNT and CDR2 is FRNRAP. The V segment lost 4 bases and the J segment 7 bases; nucleotides outside the gene matches: 10. The CDR3 loop spans 16 amino acids. CDR3 in amino acids: CASGSTGGQGASGYTF. In DNA form, the CDR3 reads TGTGCTAGTGGTTCGACGGGGGGACAGGGGGCCTCTGGCTACACCTTC.